This T cell receptor beta chain was documented in a study of cytomegalovirus exposure and HLA in healthy donors. Findings of the study overall: A later analysis linked a missense variant in DCLRE1C to the trimming of TCR beta V and J genes.

The CDR3 consists of 13 residues. Germline V gives CDR1 MNHEY, CDR2 SMNVEV (reference sequence). A word on this clone: Its target is unknown.

PCR amplification relied on 60 Vbeta primers (plus 13 Jbeta primers). The table came from immunoSEQ multiplex PCR; TCRdb's copy has only in-frame clones and leaves some out. The sample lists about 180,000 clones, about 72% occurring once. The sequence was obtained from a human donor in good health. Sequencing used PBMCs. V and J are TRBV27 and TRBJ2-5, with TRBD1 matching over 8 bases. The tail of the sequence fits TRBJ2-7 better, so the J call may be wrong. CDR3 in amino acids: CASSPRTGSEQYF. CDR3 nucleotide sequence: TGTGCCAGCAGTCCCCGGACAGGGTCCGAGCAGTACTTC.